These T cell receptor beta chains were read from a single sample in a study of T-cell memory formation after mild COVID-19. TCRdb re-analysed the 5' RACE reads in MiXCR, keeping a single row per CDR3 protein. The sample records 100,000 to 120,000 distinct CDR3 sequences, over 15% being singletons. Sequenced input: PBMCs or a T cell subset sorted from them (not recorded which). The receptors shown here come from a man between 18 and 29 years old who had mild COVID-19 (a few samples of this study predate the infection). Cell type and time point are not known. Each CDR3 is given with its conserved first and last residue.

>TRBV5-1
CASSLEAGPYEQYF
>TRBV5-1
CASSSEGQSGANVLTF
>TRBV3-1
CASSQGTYNQPQHF
>TRBV6-5
CASRRQGGYGYTF
>TRBV4-2
CASSQGHNEQFF
>TRBV20-1
CSARGGRDEEQFF
>TRBV6-4
CASSGRTGITFF
>TRBV3-1
CASSPSRQGRTEAFF
>TRBV7-3
CASSLIPAYEQYF
>TRBV9
CASSVGGDTQYF
>TRBV5-1
CASSQEWGGRETQYF
>TRBV7-6
CASSLARGGAGTQYF
>TRBV4-1
CASSQDSRGRAEAFF
>TRBV10-3
CAISPGGVRDTEAFF
>TRBV6-6
CASSRLQVALNEQFF
>TRBV15
CATSRAGPGENTEAFF
>TRBV28
CASSWRRETQYF
>TRBV14
CASSPKISTDTQYF
>TRBV7-2
CASSLAGTSGNNEQFF
>TRBV9
CASSVAGQTQETQYF
>TRBV20-1
CSEMTSGGASTDTQYF
>TRBV5-5
CASSPDGQGSMNTEAFF
>TRBV7-8
CASSTTVNTEAFF
>TRBV4-3
CASSQVGIQETQYF
>TRBV6-2/TRBV6-3
CASSTGSFAGNQPQHF
>TRBV19
CASSIGRTAEQYF
>TRBV7-2
CASSLAVAYNQPQHF
>TRBV5-1
CASSIQGSQPQHF
>TRBV6-5
CASSYSGFGLAAYEQYF
>TRBV6-6
CASSYSSMGNTEAFF
>TRBV11-2
CASRWGGVIGELFF
>TRBV20-1
CSAREARGRSDTQYF
>TRBV9
CASSLPGTEETQYF
>TRBV6-1
CASSNRGGNEQFF
>TRBV24-1
CATSDPGRAGETQYF
>TRBV10-3
CATRTADGYTF
>TRBV12-3/TRBV12-4
CASRPREVGTEAFF
>TRBV5-1
CASSPGAGAWETQYF
>TRBV5-6
CASSFQSGETQYF
>TRBV7-2
CASTWSFGRNEQFF
>TRBV10-3
CAAGGGEDTQYF
>TRBV7-2
CASSLDRGTYNEQFF
>TRBV5-1
CASSLSVGTNTEAFF
>TRBV7-9
CASSFEQGDTGELFF
>TRBV27
CASSLASGGRGTQYF
>TRBV20-1
CSATGSNSNQPQHF
>TRBV12-3/TRBV12-4
CASRHRRLNTEAFF
>TRBV11-2
CASSPGQDYGYTF
>TRBV7-2
CASISPGGRGYTF
>TRBV7-6
CASSPLDSLGGYTF
>TRBV4-2
CASSQRDRGQETQYF
>TRBV7-9
CASSSPAGANEKLFF
>TRBV6-6
CASSRGGGGLNGYTF
>TRBV2
CASSVGPPGNYETQYF
>TRBV7-9
CASSSGGGSNTGELFF
>TRBV25-1
CASSHRGGEYEQYF
>TRBV7-2
CASTPRLGDTGELFF
>TRBV7-2
CASSLYTDTQYF
>TRBV3-1
CASSQLPGSSTDTQYF